These T cell receptor beta chains were read from a single sample in a study of T-cell memory formation after mild COVID-19. A single record per CDR3 protein comes from TCRdb applying MiXCR to the 5' RACE reads. The table shows roughly 620,000 distinct CDR3 sequences, with roughly 17% occurring only once. Sequenced material: PBMCs or a T cell subset sorted from them (not recorded which). Receptor source: an adult woman who had mild COVID-19 (a few samples of this study predate the infection). Cell type and time point are not known. CDR3s include the opening cysteine and the closing phenylalanine or tryptophan. D genes are given only for firm matches. Not all rows give a size; the values are once, few, many and, for expanded clones, a class.

j_call d_call clone_size v_call cdr3_nt cdr3_aa
TRBJ2-3 TRBD2 few TRBV3-1 TGTGCCAGCAGCCAAGCTAGCGGGCTAAGCACAGATACGCAGTATTTT CASSQASGLSTDTQYF
TRBJ1-1 NA NA TRBV19 TGTGCCAGTAAAGGGTTGGGGCGGCAGATGAACACTGAAGCTTTCTTT CASKGLGRQMNTEAFF
TRBJ2-5 TRBD2 few TRBV25-1 TGTGCCAGCAGTGAGCTCGGACTAGCGGGAGGGGGGGAGACCCAGTACTTC CASSELGLAGGGETQYF
TRBJ2-7 NA NA TRBV28 TGTGCCAGCACCAGCAGGGCCACCTACGAGCAGTACTTC CASTSRATYEQYF
TRBJ1-1 TRBD1 few TRBV20-1 TGCAGTGCTAGAGTCGGACAGGGGGCGGGGAACACTGAAGCTTTCTTT CSARVGQGAGNTEAFF
TRBJ2-7 TRBD2 NA TRBV4-2 TGTGCCAGCAGCCAAGATAGCACTAGCGGGACGTCCCAGTACTTC CASSQDSTSGTSQYF
TRBJ1-5 NA few TRBV15 TGTGCCACCAGCGCAGTTAGCAATCAGCCCCAGCATTTT CATSAVSNQPQHF
TRBJ2-3 TRBD1 few TRBV5-8 TGTGCCAGCAGCTCAAGACAGGGGGCGCATTGGTCAGATACGCAGTATTTT CASSSRQGAHWSDTQYF
TRBJ2-1 TRBD1 few TRBV10-3 TGTGCCGTGATGGGACAGGGGCGCCACAATGAGCAGTTCTTC CAVMGQGRHNEQFF
TRBJ2-1 NA few TRBV5-1 TGCGCCAGCACCTCGGGCTGGTCGGGCAATGAGCAGTTCTTC CASTSGWSGNEQFF